A single sample is the source of the 11 T cell receptor beta chains below, sequenced in a study of blood T cell repertoires in COVID-19. The method was immunoSEQ multiplex PCR; TCRdb's version includes in-frame clones alone and lacks a portion of them. The sample contains roughly 68,000 clones, about nine tenths of which appear only once. The specimen sequenced was peripheral blood. The receptors stem from a woman aged 80 or over with active COVID-19.

The chain employs TRBV6-5 and TRBJ2-3, with 7 bases aligning to TRBD2. This CDR3 has 14 residues. CDR1 is MNHEY, CDR2 SVGAGI, per germline. J was trimmed by 0 bases and V by 7 bases; bases with no gene match: 4. CDR3 nucleotides: TGTGCCAGCACCCTAGCGGAGAGCACAGATACGCAGTATTTT. Translated: CASTLAESTDTQYF.

This clone was counted once. The CDR3 sequence: CAWSVGLAVGNEQFF. The DNA of the CDR3 is TGTGCCTGGAGTGTAGGGCTAGCGGTAGGGAATGAGCAGTTCTTC. The chain joins TRBV30 to TRBJ2-1; TRBD2 agrees at 7 bases. With 0 bases clipped from V and 7 bases from J, the junction kept 9 bases outside the gene matches. The CDR3 is made up of 15 amino acids. Germline loops: CDR1 GTSNPN, CDR2 SVGIG (reference sequence).

In nucleotides, the CDR3 is TGTGCCAGCAGCCATACCAGGCTACAGGGGGGCTCCTACGAGCAGTACTTC. The encoded protein is CASSHTRLQGGSYEQYF. The chain recombines TRBV4-2 with TRBJ2-7; 8 nucleotides agree with TRBD1. Trimming removed 3 bases from V and 0 bases from J; junction bases left unmatched: 10. The CDR3 extends over 17 amino acids. Germline values: CDR1 LGHNA, CDR2 YNFKEQ.

The J gene is TRBJ2-3, the V gene TRBV19; tentative D call: TRBD1 (6 bases). Germline CDR1 LNHDA, CDR2 SQIVND (reference sequence). V lost 7 bases, J lost 2 bases, and 10 bases lay in between. The CDR3 totals 13 residues. In DNA form, the CDR3 reads TGTGCCAGTAATGGACAGAACACAGATACGCAGTATTTT. Encoded protein: CASNGQNTDTQYF.

The chain uses TRBV27 and TRBJ2-2, with D hard to call. The V gene's germline CDR1 is MNHEY and CDR2 SMNVEV (reference sequence). The CDR3 contains 12 residues. Trimming took off 8 bases at V and 2 bases at J, with 6 bases between the two ends. CDR3 nucleotides: TGTGCCAGCCAGGCAAACACCGGGGAGCTGTTTTTT. Translated: CASQANTGELFF.

V is TRBV23-1 and J is TRBJ2-7; possible D gene TRBD2, 6 bases. TRBV23-1 falls under the ORF class, with uncertain function. Trimming stripped 7 bases from V and 2 bases from J, with 15 bases between. This CDR3 has 14 residues. This CDR3 is CASTDGGNPYEQYF. For the CDR3, the DNA is TGCGCCAGCACCGATGGAGGGAATCCCTACGAGCAGTACTTC.

The rearrangement links TRBV30 to TRBJ1-2, with D hard to call. The germline V gene has CDR1 GTSNPN and CDR2 SVGIG (reference sequence). Deletions cut 0 bases from V and 8 bases from J, with 13 bases between. The CDR3 is 13 amino acids. The CDR3 DNA reads as TGTGCCTGGAGTGTCCCGCTAGGTCGGGGCTACACCTTC. It is translated as CAWSVPLGRGYTF.

The chain joins TRBV10-3 to TRBJ1-2, with 7 bases fitting TRBD1. Per germline, CDR1 ENHRY and CDR2 SYGVKD. This CDR3 contains 15 residues. Trimming removed 7 bases from V and 4 bases from J; junction bases left unmatched: 12. The DNA for the CDR3 is TGTGCCATCACTCCGGAGAAGGGGGCTTTCTATGGCTACACCTTC. This codes for CAITPEKGAFYGYTF.

V usage is TRBV7-2 and J usage is TRBJ1-6, with D maybe TRBD1 (5 bases). Germline CDR1 reads SGHTA; CDR2 reads FQGNSA. V lost 2 bases and J 0 bases, leaving 14 bases between the germline ends. The length of the CDR3 is 18 residues. CDR3 DNA: TGTGCCAGCAGCTTAAAAAAAGGGGAAAGCTCCTATAATTCACCCCTCCACTTT. Translated: CASSLKKGESSYNSPLHF.

This CDR3 reads CASSALEILYGYTF. The CDR3 bases are TGTGCCAGTAGTGCCCTGGAGATCCTCTATGGCTACACCTTC. J is TRBJ1-2 and V is TRBV19; the D is unclear. Germline V gene lookup returns CDR1 LNHDA and CDR2 SQIVND (reference sequence). The CDR3 length is 14 residues. Trimming left V 5 bases short and J 4 bases short, with 14 bases between.

This rearrangement joins TRBV3-1 (or the pseudogene TRBV3-2) to TRBJ1-1, with TRBD1 identical over 8 bases. V shed 6 bases and J 1 base; nucleotides not matched to a gene: 1. Germline CDR1 LGHDT, CDR2 YNNKEL (reference sequence). This CDR3 contains 13 residues. The CDR3: CASRDRGNTEAFF. As DNA, the CDR3 is TGTGCCAGCAGAGACAGGGGGAACACTGAAGCTTTCTTT.